This T cell receptor beta chain was obtained from a study of blood T cells in healthy people across ages. Overall study: When template switching was applied, about one barcoded beta molecule was captured per two T cells.

V was pared by 0 bases and J by 7 bases, with 12 bases between. The CDR3 extends over 14 amino acids. Looked up from germline, CDR1 is DFQATT and CDR2 is SNEGSKA (reference sequence). Study-wide findings and caveats: Shifts in expanded clonotypes may have been confounded by donor CMV status, which was unknown. Per-million-T-cell TCR beta diversity fell roughly linearly with age.

A second 7 to 11 cycle PCR used barcoded and J-beta primers. TCRdb passed the 5' RACE reads through MiXCR, listing each CDR3 protein once. The sample gives 700,000 to 1,000,000 distinct CDR3 sequences, around 45% of which show up once; around 18% is in the top ten. Donors were systemically healthy Caucasian individuals from Russia aged roughly 6 to 100 years. Remarks on this clonotype: Its antigen is currently unknown.

The chain joins TRBV20-1 to TRBJ1-4; D gene ambiguous. The sequence was obtained from a man in his fifties or sixties in good health. The sequenced sample was blood. The DNA of the CDR3 is TGCAGTGCTAGAGAATATTCAGAGGGTGAAAAACTGTTTTTT. It specifies CSAREYSEGEKLFF.